This record looks at one TCR beta chain sequence and its context. Its specificity is not known. These data come from a study of Ad26.COV2.S vaccination and SARS-CoV-2 variants. Study at large: Intramuscular Ad26.COV2.S at 5x10^10 or 1x10^11 viral particles. Study-level findings and limits: Quantification of TCR breadth and depth may have yielded underestimates of total T cell responses. Relative to placebo recipients, vaccine recipients exhibited elevated spike-specific TCR breadth.

The protocol was immunoSEQ multiplex PCR, while the TCRdb copy is restricted to in-frame clones and leaves out a portion. The sample lists 500,000 or so clones, approximately 90% seen once, with about 13% in the top ten. Treatment defined: some 19 received Ad26.COV2.S at low or high dose, single or two shots; several received placebo; per-sample allocation not given. Sampling took place 63 days after the first vaccine or placebo injection. Trimming took 10 bases from V and 1 from J; bases not matched to a gene: 3. This CDR3 has 14 residues. Germline V gives CDR1 MNHEY, CDR2 SVGAGI. This specimen consisted of peripheral blood, obtained in a trial of Ad26.COV2.S vaccine versus placebo. This chain connects TRBV6-5 to TRBJ2-2, with TRBD2 matching 10 bases. The clonotype originates from a person aged 18-65 years who received the Ad26.COV2.S COVID-19 vaccine or a placebo. The CDR3 protein is CAIRTSGNTGELFF. CDR3 nucleotides: TGTGCCATCCGGACTAGCGGGAACACCGGGGAGCTGTTTTTT.